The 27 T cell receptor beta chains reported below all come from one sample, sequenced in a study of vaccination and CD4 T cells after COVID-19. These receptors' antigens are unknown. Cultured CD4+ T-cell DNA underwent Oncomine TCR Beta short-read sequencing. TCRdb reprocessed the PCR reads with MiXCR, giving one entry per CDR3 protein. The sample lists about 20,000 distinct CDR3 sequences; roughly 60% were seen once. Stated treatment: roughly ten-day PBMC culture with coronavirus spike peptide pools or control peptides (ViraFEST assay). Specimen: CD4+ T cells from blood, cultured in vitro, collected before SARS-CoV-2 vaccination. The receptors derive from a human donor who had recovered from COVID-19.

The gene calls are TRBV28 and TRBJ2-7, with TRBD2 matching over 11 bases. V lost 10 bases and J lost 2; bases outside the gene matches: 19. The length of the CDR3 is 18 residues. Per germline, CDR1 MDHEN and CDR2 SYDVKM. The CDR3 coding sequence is TGTGCCAACCCCTGGGGACTAGCGGAGTCAAGTCCCACCTACGAGCAGTACTTC. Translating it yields CANPWGLAESSPTYEQYF.

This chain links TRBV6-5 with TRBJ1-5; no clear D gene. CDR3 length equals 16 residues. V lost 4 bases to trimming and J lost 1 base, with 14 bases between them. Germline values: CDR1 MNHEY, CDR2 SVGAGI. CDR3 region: CASSSWYGRSNQPQHF. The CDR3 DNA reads TGTGCCAGCAGTTCATGGTACGGGAGAAGCAATCAGCCCCAGCATTTT.

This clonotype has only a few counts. CDR3 sequence (DNA): TGTGCCAGCAGTGAAGCCAATCAGCCCCAGCATTTT. It yields the protein CASSEANQPQHF. The chain is built from TRBV6-1 and TRBJ1-5; D is ambiguous. The V gene's germline CDR1 is MNHNS and CDR2 SASEGT. The CDR3 has 12 residues. V lost 0 bases and J 3 bases, leaving 0 bases between the germline ends.

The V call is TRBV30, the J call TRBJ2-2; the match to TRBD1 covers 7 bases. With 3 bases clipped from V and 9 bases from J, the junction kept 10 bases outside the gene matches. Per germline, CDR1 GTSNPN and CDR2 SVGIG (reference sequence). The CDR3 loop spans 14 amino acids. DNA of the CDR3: TGTGCCTGGAGGCCGACAGGGAATGCCCGGGAGCTGTTTTTT. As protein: CAWRPTGNARELFF.

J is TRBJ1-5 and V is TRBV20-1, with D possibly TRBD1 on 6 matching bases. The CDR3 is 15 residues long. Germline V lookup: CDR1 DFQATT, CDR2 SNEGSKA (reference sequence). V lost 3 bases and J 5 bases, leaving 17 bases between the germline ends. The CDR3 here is CSASLEGGIDQPQHF. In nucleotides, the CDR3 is TGCAGTGCTAGTTTGGAAGGGGGGATCGATCAGCCCCAGCATTTT.

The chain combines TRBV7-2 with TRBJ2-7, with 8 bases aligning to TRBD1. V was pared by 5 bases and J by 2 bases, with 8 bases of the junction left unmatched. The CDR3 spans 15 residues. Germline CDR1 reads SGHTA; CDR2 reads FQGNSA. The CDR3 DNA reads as TGTGCCAGCAGCCGTAATGGACAGGGTGCCTACGAGCAGTACTTC. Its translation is CASSRNGQGAYEQYF. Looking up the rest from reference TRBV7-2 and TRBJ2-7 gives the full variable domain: GAGVSQSPSNKVTEKGKDVELRCDPISGHTALYWYRQSLGQGLEFLIYFQGNSAPDKSGLPSDRFSAERTGGSVSTLTIQRTQQEDSAVYLCASSRNGQGAYEQYFGPGTRLTVT.

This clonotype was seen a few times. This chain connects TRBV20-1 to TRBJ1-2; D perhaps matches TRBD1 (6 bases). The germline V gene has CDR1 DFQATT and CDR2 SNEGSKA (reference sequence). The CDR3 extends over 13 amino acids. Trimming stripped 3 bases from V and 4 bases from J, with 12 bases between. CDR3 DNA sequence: TGCAGTGCTAGTCCAGGGGAGGGCTATGGCTACACCTTC. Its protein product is CSASPGEGYGYTF.

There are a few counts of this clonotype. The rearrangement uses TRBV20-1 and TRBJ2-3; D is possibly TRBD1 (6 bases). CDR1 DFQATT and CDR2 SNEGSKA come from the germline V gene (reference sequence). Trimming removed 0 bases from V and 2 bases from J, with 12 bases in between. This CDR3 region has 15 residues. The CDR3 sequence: CSARDAGTPTDTQYF. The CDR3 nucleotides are TGCAGTGCTAGAGACGCCGGGACACCCACAGATACGCAGTATTTT.

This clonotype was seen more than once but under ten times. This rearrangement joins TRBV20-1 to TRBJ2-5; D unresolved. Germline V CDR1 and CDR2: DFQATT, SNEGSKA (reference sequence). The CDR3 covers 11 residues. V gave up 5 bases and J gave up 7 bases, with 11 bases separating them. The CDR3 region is CSAGPKVTQYF. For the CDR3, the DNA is TGCAGTGCTGGGCCGAAAGTGACCCAGTACTTC.

CDR3 coding DNA: TGTGCCAGCAGCTTAAACTCCTACGAGCAGTACTTC. Protein sequence: CASSLNSYEQYF. The V call is TRBV7-2, the J call TRBJ2-7; D unclear. Trimming shortened V by 2 bases and J by 0 bases, and 2 bases separated the two germline ends. This CDR3 is 12 amino acids long. Germline assignment: CDR1 SGHTA and CDR2 FQGNSA.

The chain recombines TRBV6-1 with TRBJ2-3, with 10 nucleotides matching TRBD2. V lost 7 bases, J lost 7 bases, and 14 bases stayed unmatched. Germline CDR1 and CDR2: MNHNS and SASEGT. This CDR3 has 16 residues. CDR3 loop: CASTLVGAGGPYTQYF. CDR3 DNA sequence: TGTGCCAGCACCCTCGTGGGAGCGGGAGGGCCGTATACGCAGTATTTT.

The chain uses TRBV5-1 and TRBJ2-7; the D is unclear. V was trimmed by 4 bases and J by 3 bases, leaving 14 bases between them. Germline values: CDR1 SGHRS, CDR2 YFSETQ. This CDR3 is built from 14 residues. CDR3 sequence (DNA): TGCGCCAGCAGCCGAGACACCTACGACTACGAGCAGTACTTC. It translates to CASSRDTYDYEQYF. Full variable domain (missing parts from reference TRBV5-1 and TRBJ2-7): KAGVTQTPRYLIKTRGQQVTLSCSPISGHRSVSWYQQTPGQGLQFLFEYFSETQRNKGNFPGRFSGRQFSNSRSEMNVSTLELGDSALYLCASSRDTYDYEQYFGPGTRLTVT.

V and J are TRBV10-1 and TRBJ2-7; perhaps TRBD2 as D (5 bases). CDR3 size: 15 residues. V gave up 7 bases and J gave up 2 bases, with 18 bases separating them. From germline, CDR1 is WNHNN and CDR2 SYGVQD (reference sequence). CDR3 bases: TGCGCCAGCACCCCCCGGGGATCGGGTCCCTACGAGCAGTACTTC. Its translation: CASTPRGSGPYEQYF.

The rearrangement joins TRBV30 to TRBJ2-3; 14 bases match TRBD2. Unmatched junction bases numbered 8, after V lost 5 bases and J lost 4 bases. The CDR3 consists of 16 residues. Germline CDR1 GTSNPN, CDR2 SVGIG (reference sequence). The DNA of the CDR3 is TGTGCCTGGCAAGGGACTAGCGGGAGCGGAGCAGATACGCAGTATTTT. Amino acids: CAWQGTSGSGADTQYF.

Here the CDR3 reads CASRTGTGELFF. In DNA, the CDR3 is TGTGCCAGCAGAACAGGAACCGGGGAGCTGTTTTTT. This chain connects TRBV6-2 or TRBV6-3 to TRBJ2-2; possibly TRBD1 for D (5 bases). The germline V gene has CDR1 MNHEY and CDR2 SVGEGT. The length of the CDR3 is 12 residues. Between the trimmed V and J ends, which lost 6 bases and 5 bases, there was a span of 7 bases.

CDR3 sequence: CASSPPSGPRTDTQYF. In DNA, the CDR3 is TGTGCCAGCAGTCCCCCCTCGGGCCCGAGGACGGATACGCAGTATTTT. The chain is built from TRBV28 and TRBJ2-3; the D is unclear. V shed 5 bases and J shed 6 bases, with 21 bases lying between them. The germline CDR1 and CDR2 sequences are MDHEN and SYDVKM. This CDR3 contains 16 residues.

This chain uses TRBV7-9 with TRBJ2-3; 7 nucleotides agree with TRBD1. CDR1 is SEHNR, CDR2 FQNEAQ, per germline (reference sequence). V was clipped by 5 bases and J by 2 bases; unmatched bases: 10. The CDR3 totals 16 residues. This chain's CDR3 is CASSTPGTEYTDTQYF. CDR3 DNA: TGTGCCAGCAGCACCCCGGGGACAGAATACACAGATACGCAGTATTTT.

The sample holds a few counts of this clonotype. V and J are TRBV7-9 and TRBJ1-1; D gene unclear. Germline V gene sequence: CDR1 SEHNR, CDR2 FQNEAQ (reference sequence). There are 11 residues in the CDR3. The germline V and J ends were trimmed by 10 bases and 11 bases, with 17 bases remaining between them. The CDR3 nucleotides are TGTGCCACCGACACGGAGTTTAGGGCTTTCTTT. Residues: CATDTEFRAFF.

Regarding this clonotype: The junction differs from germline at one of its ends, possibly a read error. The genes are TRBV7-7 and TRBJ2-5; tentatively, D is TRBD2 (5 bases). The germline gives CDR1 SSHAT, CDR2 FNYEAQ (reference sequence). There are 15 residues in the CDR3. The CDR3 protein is CASSLALGYQETQYF. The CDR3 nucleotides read TGTGCTAGCAGCTTAGCGCTTGGGTACCAAGAGACCCAGTACTTC.

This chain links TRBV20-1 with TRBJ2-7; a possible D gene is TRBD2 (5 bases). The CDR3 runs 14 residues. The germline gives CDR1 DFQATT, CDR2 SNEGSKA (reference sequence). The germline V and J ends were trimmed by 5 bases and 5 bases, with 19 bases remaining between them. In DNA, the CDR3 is TGCAGTGCTGTGTTTGGTGGTAGCGCGGACGAGCAGTACTTC. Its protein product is CSAVFGGSADEQYF.

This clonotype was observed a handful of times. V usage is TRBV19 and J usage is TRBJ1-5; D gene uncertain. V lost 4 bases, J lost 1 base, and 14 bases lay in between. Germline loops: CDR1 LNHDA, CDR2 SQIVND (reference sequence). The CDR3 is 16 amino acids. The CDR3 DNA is TGTGCCAGTAGTACCCAGCCCCGAGCCAGCAATCAGCCCCAGCATTTT. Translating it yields CASSTQPRASNQPQHF.

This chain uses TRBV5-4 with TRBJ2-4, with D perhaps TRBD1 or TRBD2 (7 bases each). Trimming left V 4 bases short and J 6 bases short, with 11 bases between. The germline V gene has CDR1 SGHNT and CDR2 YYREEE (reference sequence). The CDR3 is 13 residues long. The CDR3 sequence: CASSLRGGNIQYF. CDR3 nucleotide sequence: TGTGCCAGCAGCCTCAGGGGGGGAAACATTCAGTACTTC.

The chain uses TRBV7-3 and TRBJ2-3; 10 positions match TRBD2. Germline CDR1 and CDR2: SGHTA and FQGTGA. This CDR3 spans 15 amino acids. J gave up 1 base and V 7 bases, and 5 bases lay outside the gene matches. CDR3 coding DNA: TGTGCCAGCACGCTGGGGACTAGCGGCACAGATACGCAGTATTTT. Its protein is CASTLGTSGTDTQYF.

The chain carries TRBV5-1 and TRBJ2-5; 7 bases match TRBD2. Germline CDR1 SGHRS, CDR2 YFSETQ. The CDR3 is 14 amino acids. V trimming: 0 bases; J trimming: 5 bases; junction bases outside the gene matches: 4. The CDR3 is CASSLVLGGETQYF. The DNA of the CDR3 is TGCGCCAGCAGCTTGGTTCTGGGGGGGGAGACCCAGTACTTC.

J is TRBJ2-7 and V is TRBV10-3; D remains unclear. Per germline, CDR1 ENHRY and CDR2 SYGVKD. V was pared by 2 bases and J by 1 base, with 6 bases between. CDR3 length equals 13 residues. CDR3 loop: CAISEGQSYEQYF. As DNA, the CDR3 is TGTGCCATCAGTGAGGGGCAGTCCTACGAGCAGTACTTC.

The CDR3 is CASSPQGSNQPQHF. In DNA, the CDR3 is TGTGCCAGCTCACCTCAGGGTAGCAATCAGCCCCAGCATTTT. The J gene is TRBJ1-5, the V gene TRBV18; TRBD1 might be the D (5 bases). CDR1 and CDR2 from the germline V gene are KGHSH and LQKENI. Trimming took 3 bases from V and 0 from J, leaving 6 bases between them. The CDR3 is 14 residues long.

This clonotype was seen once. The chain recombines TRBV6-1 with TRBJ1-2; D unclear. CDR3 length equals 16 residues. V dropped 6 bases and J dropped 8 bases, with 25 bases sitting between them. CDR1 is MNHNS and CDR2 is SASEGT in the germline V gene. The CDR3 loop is CASRALGMGIRFGYTF. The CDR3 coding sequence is TGTGCCAGCAGGGCGTTGGGGATGGGGATCAGGTTCGGCTACACCTTC.